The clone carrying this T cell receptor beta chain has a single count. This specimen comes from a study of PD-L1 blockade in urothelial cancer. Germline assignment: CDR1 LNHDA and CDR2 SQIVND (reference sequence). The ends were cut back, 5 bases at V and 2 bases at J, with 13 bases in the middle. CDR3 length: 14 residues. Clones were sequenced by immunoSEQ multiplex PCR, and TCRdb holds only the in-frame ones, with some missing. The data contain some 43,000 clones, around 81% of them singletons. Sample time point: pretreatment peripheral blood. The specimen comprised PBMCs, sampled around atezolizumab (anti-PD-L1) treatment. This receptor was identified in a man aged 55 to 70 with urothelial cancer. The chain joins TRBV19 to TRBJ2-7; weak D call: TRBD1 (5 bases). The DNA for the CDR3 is TGTGCCAGTAGTTCTCGACAGATCCCCTACGAGCAGTACTTC. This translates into CASSSRQIPYEQYF.